This T cell receptor beta chain originates from a study of cytomegalovirus exposure and HLA in healthy donors. CDR3 length equals 13 residues. PCR primers comprised 60 Vbeta and 13 Jbeta primers. Some clones are missing from TCRdb's copy, which holds only in-frame ones; the method was immunoSEQ multiplex PCR. The data contain some 120,000 clones, just under 75% of them seen just once; the ten biggest clones take up about 2%. This sequence joins TRBV12-2 and TRBJ2-3; TRBD2, the table's D call, lacks a check against the DNA. TRBV12-2 is a recognized pseudogene. The specimen was PBMCs. The sequence was obtained from a human donor in good health. CDR3 sequence: CASRGGFIDTQYF. The CDR3 DNA reads as TGTGCAAGTCGCGGGGGGTTTATAGATACGCAGTATTTT.